This passage covers 11 T cell receptor beta chains from one sample sequenced in a study of blood T cells in healthy people across ages. Primed by a sample-barcoded 5' primer and a J-beta primer mix, a second PCR proceeded for about 6 to 12 cycles. TCRdb re-called the 5' RACE reads with MiXCR, one entry per CDR3 protein. The sample includes over 950,000 distinct CDR3 sequences, just over 50% seen only once; the top ten take 20% to 25%. The sample was blood. The receptors derive from a woman aged 55 to 70 in good health.

This clonotype was seen only a few times. The CDR3, as DNA: TGCAGTGCTAGAGGTCTCAGCAATCAGCCCCAGCATTTT. The encoded protein is CSARGLSNQPQHF. The rearrangement uses TRBV20-1 and TRBJ1-5; D ambiguous. The CDR3 consists of 13 residues. Trimming pared 1 base from V and 1 base from J, leaving 5 bases between. Looked up from germline, CDR1 is DFQATT and CDR2 is SNEGSKA (reference sequence).

This clonotype came up many times. At one boundary the junction diverges from the germline segment, which might be a read error. The rearrangement uses TRBV5-1 and TRBJ2-3; perhaps TRBD2 as D (5 bases). Looked up from germline, CDR1 is SGHRS and CDR2 is YFSETQ. The CDR3 loop spans 14 amino acids. This CDR3 is CASSLPGSTDTQYF. CDR3 sequence (DNA): TGTGCCAGCAGCCTACCGGGAAGCACAGATACGCAGTATTTT.

This clonotype occurred a few times. The chain has TRBV19 and TRBJ2-3; TRBD2 aligns across 10 bases. The CDR3 spans 16 residues. Germline V gene sequence: CDR1 LNHDA, CDR2 SQIVND (reference sequence). Losses at the gene ends were 5 bases for V and 0 bases for J; bases not matched to a gene: 5. The CDR3 bases are TGTGCCAGTAGTTCCACTAGCGGGGCTAGCACAGATACGCAGTATTTT. It codes for CASSSTSGASTDTQYF.

This chain joins TRBV12-3 or TRBV12-4 and TRBJ1-2; tentatively, D is TRBD1 (5 bases). There are 12 residues in the CDR3. The V gene lost 3 bases and the J gene lost 9 bases, with 11 bases spanning the gap. The CDR3 sequence is CASSLGPSSYTF. CDR3 nucleotides: TGTGCCAGCAGTTTGGGGCCGTCGAGCTACACCTTC.

The chain recombines TRBV7-3 with TRBJ2-6; possibly TRBD1 or TRBD2 for D (5 bases each). Trimming left V 5 bases short and J 9 bases short, with 11 bases between. This CDR3 is built from 13 residues. Looked up from germline, CDR1 is SGHTA and CDR2 is FQGTGA. In DNA form, the CDR3 reads TGTGCCAGCAGCCCGCCGGGGCGCAACGTCCTGACTTTC. Protein: CASSPPGRNVLTF.

The chain carries TRBV20-1 and TRBJ2-3; 8 nucleotides align to TRBD1. This CDR3 spans 14 amino acids. The V gene's germline CDR1 is DFQATT and CDR2 SNEGSKA (reference sequence). V lost 3 bases, J lost 4 bases, and 6 bases stayed unmatched. The CDR3 loop reads CSASDRGIADTQYF. CDR3 DNA: TGCAGTGCTAGCGACAGGGGAATAGCAGATACGCAGTATTTT.

This clonotype was picked up a small number of times. The chain has TRBV29-1 and TRBJ2-3; a weak D match, TRBD2 (5 bases). Trimming took 0 bases from V and 14 from J, leaving 12 bases between them. This CDR3 has 11 residues. From germline, CDR1 is SQVTM and CDR2 ANQGSEA. The CDR3 DNA follows: TGCAGCGTTGAAGACGACTACCCTTTGTATTTT. Its protein is CSVEDDYPLYF.

The CDR3: CASSGGGNVLEQFF. CDR3 nucleotides: TGCGCCAGCAGTGGGGGAGGCAACGTTCTTGAGCAGTTCTTC. This sequence joins TRBV5-1 and TRBJ2-1; D might be TRBD2 (6 bases). Germline CDR1 is SGHRS and CDR2 is YFSETQ. V gave up 5 bases and J gave up 9 bases, with 18 bases separating them. The CDR3 totals 14 residues. Full variable domain (remainder filled in from reference TRBV5-1 and TRBJ2-1): KAGVTQTPRYLIKTRGQQVTLSCSPISGHRSVSWYQQTPGQGLQFLFEYFSETQRNKGNFPGRFSGRQFSNSRSEMNVSTLELGDSALYLCASSGGGNVLEQFFGPGTRLTVL.

V usage is TRBV12-3 or TRBV12-4 and J usage is TRBJ2-2, with no clear D. The CDR3 runs 12 residues. The ends were cut back, 10 bases at V and 5 bases at J, with 11 bases in the middle. The CDR3 loop is CANGRWTGELFF. The CDR3 coding sequence is TGTGCCAACGGAAGATGGACCGGGGAGCTGTTTTTT.

This clonotype was counted only a few times. The V and J genes are TRBV6-5 and TRBJ2-7, with TRBD2 matching 11 bases. The CDR3 length is 16 residues. The V segment lost 0 bases and the J segment 2 bases; nucleotides outside the gene matches: 3. Germline CDR1 is MNHEY and CDR2 is SVGAGI. As DNA, the CDR3 is TGTGCCAGCAGTTACTCGACTAGCGGGGCTACCTACGAGCAGTACTTC. Its protein is CASSYSTSGATYEQYF.

This sequence joins TRBV5-5 and TRBJ1-5; no firm D call. The CDR3 has 15 amino acids. V gave up 2 bases and J gave up 1 base, with 10 bases separating them. The germline V gene encodes CDR1 SGHKS and CDR2 YYEKEE (reference sequence). Here the CDR3 DNA reads TGTGCCAGCAGCTTCTACCGGACGAGCAATCAGCCCCAGCATTTT. As protein: CASSFYRTSNQPQHF.